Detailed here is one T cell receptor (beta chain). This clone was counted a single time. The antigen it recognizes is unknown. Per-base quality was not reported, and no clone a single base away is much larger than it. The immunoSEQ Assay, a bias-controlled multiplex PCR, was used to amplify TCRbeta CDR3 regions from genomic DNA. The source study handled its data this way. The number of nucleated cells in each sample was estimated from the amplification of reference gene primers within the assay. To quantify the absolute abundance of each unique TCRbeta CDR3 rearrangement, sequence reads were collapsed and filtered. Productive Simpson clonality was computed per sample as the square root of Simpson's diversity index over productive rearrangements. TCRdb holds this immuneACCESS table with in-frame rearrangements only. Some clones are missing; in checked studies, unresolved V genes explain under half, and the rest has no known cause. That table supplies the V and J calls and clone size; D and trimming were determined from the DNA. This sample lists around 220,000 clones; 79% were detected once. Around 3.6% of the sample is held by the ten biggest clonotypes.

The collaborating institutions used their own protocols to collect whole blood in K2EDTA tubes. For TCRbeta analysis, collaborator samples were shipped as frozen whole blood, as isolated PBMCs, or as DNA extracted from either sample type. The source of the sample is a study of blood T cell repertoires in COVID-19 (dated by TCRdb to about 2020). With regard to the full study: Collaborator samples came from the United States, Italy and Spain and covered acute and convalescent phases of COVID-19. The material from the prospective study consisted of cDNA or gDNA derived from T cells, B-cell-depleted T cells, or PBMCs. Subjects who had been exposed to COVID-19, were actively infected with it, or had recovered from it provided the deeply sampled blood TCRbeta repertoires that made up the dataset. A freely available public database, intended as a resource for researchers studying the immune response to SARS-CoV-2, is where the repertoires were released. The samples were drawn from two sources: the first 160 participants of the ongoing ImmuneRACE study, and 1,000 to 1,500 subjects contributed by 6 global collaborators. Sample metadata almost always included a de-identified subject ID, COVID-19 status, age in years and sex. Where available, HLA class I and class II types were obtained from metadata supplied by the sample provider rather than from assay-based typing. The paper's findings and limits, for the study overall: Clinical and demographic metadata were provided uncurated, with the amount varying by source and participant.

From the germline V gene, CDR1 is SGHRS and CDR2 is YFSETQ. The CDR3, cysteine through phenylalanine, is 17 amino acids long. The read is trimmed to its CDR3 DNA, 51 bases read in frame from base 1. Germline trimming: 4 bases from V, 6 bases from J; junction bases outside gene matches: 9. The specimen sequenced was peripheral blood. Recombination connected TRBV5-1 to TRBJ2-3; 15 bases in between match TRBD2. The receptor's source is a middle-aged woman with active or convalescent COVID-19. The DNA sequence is TGCGCCAGCAGCCGTTGGACTAGCGGGGGGGCCCGGGATACGCAGTATTTT. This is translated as CASSRWTSGGARDTQYF.